This T cell receptor beta chain was sequenced during a study of cytomegalovirus exposure and HLA in healthy donors. Study details: Across under 450 genotyped donors, 81% landed in the Caucasian-associated ancestry cluster. Study conclusions and caveats: More than 15,000 TCR beta sequences were associated with HLA alleles at 0.05 false discovery rate in a later analysis. Immune exposure information comprised only CMV serostatus. Altogether, 150 or so TCR beta chains were recorded as cytomegalovirus-associated.

The CDR3 is 15 residues long. Germline CDR1 and CDR2: SGHNT and YYREEE (reference sequence). Trimming pared 0 bases from V and 0 bases from J, leaving 10 bases between. Use of 60 Vbeta and 13 Jbeta primers characterized the PCR. Assay used: immunoSEQ multiplex PCR; TCRdb lists only in-frame clones, some missing. This sample carries 150,000 to 200,000 clones, around 77% of them seen once, and the ten largest clones take 1.5% to 2%. Concerning this clone: Its antigen remains unidentified.

The clonotype originates from a woman aged 25 to 39 in good health and CMV-seronegative. The V and J genes are TRBV5-4 and TRBJ2-7; possible D gene TRBD1, 5 bases. Sequenced: PBMCs. The CDR3 coding sequence is TGTGCCAGCAGCTTGGGCAGGGCAACCTCCTACGAGCAGTACTTC. Protein: CASSLGRATSYEQYF. Full variable domain (remainder filled in from reference TRBV5-4 and TRBJ2-7): ETGVTQSPTHLIKTRGQQVTLRCSSQSGHNTVSWYQQALGQGPQFIFQYYREEENGRGNFPPRFSGLQFPNYSSELNVNALELDDSALYLCASSLGRATSYEQYFGPGTRLTVT.